This T cell receptor beta chain was found in a study of T cells expressing NK-cell markers. The CDR3 consists of 16 residues. From germline, CDR1 is MNHNS and CDR2 SASEGT. TCRdb re-called the 5' RACE reads and gives one entry per CDR3 protein, without DNA. The sample table sets out about 260,000 distinct CDR3 sequences. This rearrangement joins TRBV6-1 to TRBJ2-3; TCRdb returns TRBD2, unconfirmable since there is no DNA. The source is a man younger than 35 in good health. The specimen sequenced was blood T cells: a sorted CD56 or NKG2C T cell subset, CD4+ or CD8+ T cells, or bulk PBMC T cells (not recorded which). Here the CDR3 reads CASTQRLAGISDTQYF.